This TCR beta chain was documented in a study of T cells expressing NK-cell markers. Study-wide context: Seven donors tested HCMV-seropositive and one tested seronegative among the eight sequenced.

TCRdb reprocessed the 5' RACE reads, with one entry per CDR3 protein and no DNA. Its listing shows around 550,000 distinct CDR3 sequences. The source material was blood T cells: a sorted CD56 or NKG2C T cell subset, CD4+ or CD8+ T cells, or bulk PBMC T cells (not recorded which). The source of this sequence is a man younger than 30 in good health.

The CDR3 reads CATSPTPGAYEQYF. The chain joins TRBV15 to TRBJ2-7; TCRdb's D call, TRBD1, is unchecked because there is no DNA. This CDR3 region has 14 residues. Germline V lookup: CDR1 LNHNV, CDR2 YYDKDF (reference sequence).